The T cell receptor beta chain described here comes from a study of cytomegalovirus exposure and HLA in healthy donors. Looked up from germline, CDR1 is MDHEN and CDR2 is SYDVKM. The V end lost 3 bases, the J end lost 5 bases, and 16 bases lay between the germline ends. This CDR3 region has 15 residues. PCR amplification relied on 60 Vbeta primers (plus 13 Jbeta primers). Using immunoSEQ multiplex PCR, the repertoire was profiled, and TCRdb retains in-frame clones only, with some absent. The sample contains some 250,000 clones, about four fifths of which appear only once. The gene calls are TRBV28 and TRBJ1-1; D is possibly TRBD1 (6 bases). Sequencing used PBMCs. This clonotype was obtained from a woman in her thirties or forties in good health and CMV-seropositive. CDR3 loop: CASSFSSGTLTEAFF. In DNA form, the CDR3 reads TGTGCCAGCAGTTTTAGTTCAGGGACATTGACTGAAGCTTTCTTT.